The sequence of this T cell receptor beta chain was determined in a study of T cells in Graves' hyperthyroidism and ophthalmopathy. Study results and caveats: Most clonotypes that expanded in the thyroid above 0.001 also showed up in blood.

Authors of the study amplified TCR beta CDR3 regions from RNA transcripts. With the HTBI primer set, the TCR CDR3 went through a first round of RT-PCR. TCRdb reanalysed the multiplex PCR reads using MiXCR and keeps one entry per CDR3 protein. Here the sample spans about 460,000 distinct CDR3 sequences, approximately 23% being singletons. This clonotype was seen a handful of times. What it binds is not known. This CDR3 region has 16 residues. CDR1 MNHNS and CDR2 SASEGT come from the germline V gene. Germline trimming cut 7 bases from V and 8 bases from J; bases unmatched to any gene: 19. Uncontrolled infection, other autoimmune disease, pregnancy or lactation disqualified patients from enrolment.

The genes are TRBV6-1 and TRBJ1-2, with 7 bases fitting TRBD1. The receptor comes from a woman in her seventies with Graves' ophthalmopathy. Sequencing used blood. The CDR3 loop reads CASTQPLNRGLGGYTF. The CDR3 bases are TGTGCCAGCACTCAGCCACTAAACAGGGGTTTGGGAGGCTACACCTTC.